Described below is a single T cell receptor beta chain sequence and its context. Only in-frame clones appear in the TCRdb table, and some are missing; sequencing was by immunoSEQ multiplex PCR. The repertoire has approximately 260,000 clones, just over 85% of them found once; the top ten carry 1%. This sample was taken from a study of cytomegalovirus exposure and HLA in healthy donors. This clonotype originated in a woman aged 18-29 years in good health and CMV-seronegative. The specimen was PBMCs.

DNA of the CDR3: TGCGCCAGCAGCCGGGAGGGGGTCACTGAAGCTTTCTTT. Protein sequence: CASSREGVTEAFF. The V call is TRBV5-1, the J call TRBJ1-1; a possible D gene is TRBD1 (6 bases). V lost 4 bases to trimming and J lost 4 bases, with 11 bases between them. The CDR3 totals 13 residues. Germline assignment: CDR1 SGHRS and CDR2 YFSETQ.